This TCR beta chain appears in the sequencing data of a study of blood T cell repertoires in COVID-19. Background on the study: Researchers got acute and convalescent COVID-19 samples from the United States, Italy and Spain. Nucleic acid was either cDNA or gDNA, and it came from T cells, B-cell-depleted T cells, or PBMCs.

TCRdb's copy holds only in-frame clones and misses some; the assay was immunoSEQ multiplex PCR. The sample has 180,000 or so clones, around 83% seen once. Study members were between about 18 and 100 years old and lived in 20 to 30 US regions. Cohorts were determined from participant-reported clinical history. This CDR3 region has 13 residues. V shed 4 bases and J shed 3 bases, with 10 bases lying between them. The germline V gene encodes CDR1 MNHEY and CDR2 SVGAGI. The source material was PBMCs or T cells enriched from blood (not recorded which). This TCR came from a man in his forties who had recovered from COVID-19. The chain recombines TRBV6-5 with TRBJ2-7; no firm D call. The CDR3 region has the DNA TGTGCCAGCAGTTTGCCCGGTCTCTACGAGCAGTACTTC. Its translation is CASSLPGLYEQYF.